This T cell receptor (beta chain) was documented in a study of shared clonotypes between healthy human individuals. Study-wide results and caveats: Sampling included only blood; tissue repertoires likely differ.

On this clone: The antigen remains undetermined.

Repertoires were generated with immunoSEQ multiplex PCR, while TCRdb's copy carries only in-frame clones and drops some. The top ten clones hold approximately 12% of a sample with fewer than 550,000 clones, 75% to 80% of them seen once. This CDR3 comprises 17 residues. Germline assignment: CDR1 KGHSH and CDR2 LQKENI. V dropped 6 bases and J dropped 5; count of bases not matched to a gene: 12. The receptor was isolated from a woman aged 40 to 50 in good health. Some clones in this sample may be carry-over from other donors' samples. The material sequenced was PBMCs. The chain couples TRBV18 to TRBJ2-1; 11 bases map to TRBD2. CDR3 loop: CASSPLLGTSGDNEQFF. CDR3 nucleotide sequence: TGTGCCAGCTCCCCTCTTTTAGGGACTAGCGGAGACAATGAGCAGTTCTTC. The full variable domain, rest sourced from reference TRBV18 and TRBJ2-1, is NAGVMQNPRHLVRRRGQEARLRCSPMKGHSHVYWYRQLPEEGLKFMVYLQKENIIDESGMPKERFSAEFPKEGPSILRIQQVVRGDSAAYFCASSPLLGTSGDNEQFFGPGTRLTVL.